This TCR beta chain was documented in a study of graft-versus-host responses after intestinal transplantation. Study details: Isolated intestinal, liver-intestinal, or multivisceral transplants had been given to the recipients. Broader study findings: Across patients carrying graft-donor T cell macrochimerism, allografts held high graft-versus-host to host-versus-graft clonal ratios.

Germline lookup yields CDR1 MNHEY and CDR2 SMNVEV (reference sequence). The CDR3 covers 17 residues. The trim removed 7 bases at V and 8 bases at J, leaving 16 bases unmatched. This clone has just one count. Its target is not known. Here immunoSEQ multiplex PCR was the method, and the copy in TCRdb shows in-frame clones only, minus some. The sample shows around 36,000 clones, roughly 96% of them seen only once. The rearrangement links TRBV27 to TRBJ1-6; 8 nucleotides match TRBD1. The specimen comprised unstimulated CD8+ T cells sorted from spleen or lymph node cells, sampled before transplant. The source of this sequence is a human donor who was the organ donor for an intestinal transplant. CDR3 DNA sequence: TGTGCCAGCACCTTCACCGGACAGGGTGAGACCCATTCACCCCTCCACTTT. This encodes CASTFTGQGETHSPLHF.